This TCR beta chain stems from a study of human T cells and chemical hapten exposure. Stated time point: patch test 2, 6 weeks after DPC sensitization. Documented treatment: therapeutic diphenylcyclopropenone sensitization with weekly scalp DPC. In TCRdb, the RACE reads were re-called with MiXCR into one record per CDR3 protein. The sample contains some 100,000 distinct CDR3 sequences, about a tenth of which appear only once. This clonotype was counted between two and nine times. This receptor was obtained from a woman between 40 and 55 years old with alopecia areata. Some clones in this sample may be carry-over from other donors' samples. The sample was whole blood, taken in connection with sensitization to the hapten diphenylcyclopropenone (DPC).

The CDR3: CASSLTPPSGANVLTF. As DNA, the CDR3 is TGTGCCAGCAGCTTAACTCCCCCGTCTGGGGCCAACGTCCTGACTTTC. The chain carries TRBV11-2 and TRBJ2-6; D remains unclear. The CDR3 spans 16 residues. Per the germline V gene, CDR1 is SGHAT and CDR2 is FQNNGV. Trimming stripped 2 bases from V and 1 base from J, with 9 bases between.